The entry that follows covers one T cell receptor beta chain sequence. No antigen is known for it. This sample was included in a study of shared clonotypes between healthy human individuals. Findings of the study overall: Shared clonotypes across all four donors exceeded non-shared ones in generation probability.

The J segment lost 4 bases and the V segment lost 5 bases, leaving 24 bases of the junction unmatched. Germline lookup yields CDR1 LNHNV and CDR2 YYDKDF (reference sequence). The CDR3 is 20 residues long. Clones were read by immunoSEQ multiplex PCR, and TCRdb kept only the in-frame ones, dropping some. Of around 1.6 million clones listed, nearly 99% are singletons. The chain couples TRBV15 to TRBJ2-7, with 9 bases matching TRBD2. This receptor was obtained from a man under 40 in good health. The sequencing input was naive CD4+ T cells sorted from blood. Subset given: CD45RA+ positively selected. CDR3 protein: CATSPPNRGSGSLRAYEQYF. CDR3 in DNA: TGTGCCACCAGCCCCCCAAACAGGGGTAGCGGGAGTCTCAGGGCTTACGAGCAGTACTTC.